These 2 T cell receptor beta chains came from one sample sequenced in a study of blood T cell repertoires in COVID-19. Assay: immunoSEQ multiplex PCR; the TCRdb copy retains only in-frame clones and omits some. The sample includes around 250,000 clones, 75% to 90% of them seen just once. Sequencing was carried out using PBMCs or T cells enriched from blood (not recorded which). The source of these receptors is a woman in her twenties or thirties who had recovered from COVID-19.

The CDR3 DNA is TGTGCCAGCAGCCAAAGGGGGGGTGCCGCCGAGCAGTACTTC. As protein: CASSQRGGAAEQYF. The chain joins TRBV14 to TRBJ2-7; the D gene is possibly TRBD2 (7 bases). CDR1 and CDR2 from the germline V gene are SGHDN and FVKESK. This CDR3 is built from 14 residues. Between the trimmed V and J ends, which lost 2 bases and 6 bases, there was a span of 14 bases.

The chain combines TRBV5-1 with TRBJ2-3; 10 bases fit TRBD2. Germline CDR1 SGHRS, CDR2 YFSETQ. With 3 bases clipped from V and 0 bases from J, the junction kept 4 bases outside the gene matches. This CDR3 has 16 residues. As DNA, the CDR3 is TGCGCCAGCAGCTCCGGACTAGCGGATAGCACAGATACGCAGTATTTT. Translated: CASSSGLADSTDTQYF.